Sequencing of this T cell receptor (beta chain) was carried out in a study of PD-1 blockade in classical Hodgkin lymphoma. Study at large: Patients received nivolumab 3 mg/kg intravenously every 2 weeks. Study results and limitations: Excluded were patients who started nivolumab under 1 year after ASCT, a group that had lower diversity.

The CDR3 covers 17 residues. Germline V gives CDR1 SGHRS, CDR2 YFSETQ. J was trimmed by 4 bases and V by 4 bases; bases with no gene match: 12. Only in-frame clones appear in the TCRdb table, and some are missing; sequencing was by immunoSEQ multiplex PCR. This sample has approximately 6,000 clones, with 86% found just once. The patients all showed relapse after autologous stem cell transplantation, while their brentuximab vedotin exposure varied. A note on this clone: What it binds is unknown.

Here the sequenced sample was peripheral blood mononuclear cells (PBMCs), taken before the second cycle of nivolumab. This TCR derives from a human donor with classical Hodgkin lymphoma. The chain combines TRBV5-1 with TRBJ2-2, with 8 bases aligning to TRBD1. CDR3 sequence (DNA): TGCGCCAGCAGCGAAATTACAGGGGGTCGGGGCACCGGGGAGCTGTTTTTT. As protein: CASSEITGGRGTGELFF. The full variable domain, completed using reference TRBV5-1 and TRBJ2-2, is KAGVTQTPRYLIKTRGQQVTLSCSPISGHRSVSWYQQTPGQGLQFLFEYFSETQRNKGNFPGRFSGRQFSNSRSEMNVSTLELGDSALYLCASSEITGGRGTGELFFGEGSRLTVL.